Presented here are 27 T cell receptor beta chains from one specimen sequenced in a study of T cell responses to AZD1222 COVID-19 vaccine. Sequenced by immunoSEQ multiplex PCR; TCRdb stores in-frame clones only, minus some. The repertoire holds some 84,000 clones, with roughly nine tenths as singletons. The sample in question was peripheral blood, obtained 28 days after the second AZD1222 dose. Receptors were obtained from an adult who received the AZD1222 COVID-19 vaccine.

V gene TRBV24-1 combines with J gene TRBJ2-5; D gene uncertain. CDR3 length: 13 residues. CDR1 is KGHDR, CDR2 SFDVKD, per germline. The V and J ends lost 4 bases and 1 base respectively, with 6 bases between them. In nucleotides, the CDR3 is TGTGCCACCAGTGACTCTTCCCAAGAGACCCAGTACTTC. It is translated as CATSDSSQETQYF.

V gene TRBV4-3 combines with J gene TRBJ2-1; D remains ambiguous. Trimming shortened V by 0 bases and J by 12 bases, and 12 bases separated the two germline ends. CDR3 length equals 13 residues. CDR1 and CDR2 from the germline V gene are LGHNA and YSLEER. The CDR3 bases are TGCGCCAGCAGCCAAGAAAAGGCAGGTCCGCAGTTCTTC. Protein: CASSQEKAGPQFF.

The sample holds one count of this clone. The J gene is TRBJ1-1, the V gene TRBV5-1, with D unresolved. Germline V gene sequence: CDR1 SGHRS, CDR2 YFSETQ. The CDR3 is made up of 13 amino acids. The V end lost 4 bases, the J end lost 2 bases, and 9 bases lay between the germline ends. The CDR3 nucleotides read TGCGCCAGCAGCCAGCAGGTAAACACTGAAGCTTTCTTT. Translating gives CASSQQVNTEAFF.

CDR3 region: CASSLEMNYGYTF. Written as DNA, the CDR3 is TGCGCCAGCAGCTTGGAGATGAACTATGGCTACACCTTC. The genes are TRBV5-1 and TRBJ1-2; unclear D gene. The CDR3 covers 13 residues. The V and J ends lost 0 bases and 2 bases respectively, with 5 bases between them. CDR1 and CDR2 (germline): SGHRS, YFSETQ.

V and J are TRBV4-3 and TRBJ2-1, with TRBD2 identical over 10 bases. J lost 15 bases, V lost 0 bases, and 8 bases had no gene match. The CDR3 loop spans 14 amino acids. Germline V lookup: CDR1 LGHNA, CDR2 YSLEER. CDR3 sequence reads: CASSQDVSGGASFF. CDR3 sequence (DNA): TGCGCCAGCAGCCAAGATGTGAGCGGGGGGGCCTCGTTCTTC.

The J gene is TRBJ1-1, the V gene TRBV5-4, with a tentative D call TRBD1 (5 bases). The V gene's germline CDR1 is SGHNT and CDR2 YYREEE (reference sequence). The CDR3 extends over 15 amino acids. Trimming took 4 bases from V and 0 from J, leaving 13 bases between them. CDR3 bases: TGTGCCAGCAGCCCTAGGGACGGTTTGAACACTGAAGCTTTCTTT. Translation: CASSPRDGLNTEAFF. The complete variable domain, with remaining parts taken from reference TRBV5-4 and TRBJ1-1, reads ETGVTQSPTHLIKTRGQQVTLRCSSQSGHNTVSWYQQALGQGPQFIFQYYREEENGRGNFPPRFSGLQFPNYSSELNVNALELDDSALYLCASSPRDGLNTEAFFGQGTRLTVV.

This chain joins TRBV7-2 and TRBJ2-1; D is possibly TRBD2 (6 bases). Germline loops: CDR1 SGHTA, CDR2 FQGNSA. The CDR3 runs 14 residues. V lost 5 bases and J lost 3, with 11 bases in between. Written as DNA, the CDR3 is TGTGCCAGCAGCCCACGGGAGCTCTACAATGAGCAGTTCTTC. Amino acid sequence: CASSPRELYNEQFF.

The chain employs TRBV7-2 and TRBJ2-5; D tentatively fits TRBD1 or TRBD2 (7 bases each). This CDR3 has 15 amino acids. Trimming stripped 5 bases from V and 2 bases from J, with 15 bases between. Germline loops: CDR1 SGHTA, CDR2 FQGNSA. The CDR3 loop reads CASSQGGTVQETQYF. The CDR3, as DNA: TGTGCCAGCAGCCAGGGGGGGACAGTACAAGAGACCCAGTACTTC.

This chain links TRBV18 with TRBJ2-2; 7 bases match TRBD1. Germline CDR1 is KGHSH and CDR2 is LQKENI. V was clipped by 4 bases and J by 4 bases; unmatched bases: 9. The CDR3 runs to 16 residues. The CDR3 sequence is CASSQSTGWATGELFF. The CDR3 bases are TGTGCCAGCTCACAGTCGACAGGGTGGGCCACCGGGGAGCTGTTTTTT.

The V and J genes are TRBV7-2 and TRBJ2-7; 13 bases are shared with TRBD2. This CDR3 contains 17 residues. Germline V gene sequence: CDR1 SGHTA, CDR2 FQGNSA. Trimming cost V 7 bases and J 0 bases; bases outside gene matches: 9. The CDR3 is CASMRIGTSGDSYEQYF. The CDR3 DNA sequence: TGTGCCAGCATGCGAATCGGGACTAGCGGGGACTCCTACGAGCAGTACTTC.

V is TRBV7-9 and J is TRBJ2-7, with D perhaps matching TRBD1 (5 bases). Trimming removed 0 bases from V and 4 bases from J, with 10 bases in between. The CDR3 covers 14 residues. Per germline, CDR1 SEHNR and CDR2 FQNEAQ (reference sequence). CDR3 in DNA: TGTGCCAGCAGCTTAGCGTATAAGGGGTACGAGCAGTACTTC. It codes for CASSLAYKGYEQYF.

This rearrangement joins TRBV7-3 to TRBJ2-2; no definite D call. Trimming stripped 4 bases from V and 1 base from J, with 10 bases between. The V gene's germline CDR1 is SGHTA and CDR2 FQGTGA. This CDR3 has 15 residues. The CDR3 loop is CASSSSGGNTGELFF. In DNA, the CDR3 is TGTGCCAGCAGCTCCTCGGGCGGGAACACCGGGGAGCTGTTTTTT. The whole variable domain, remainder taken from reference TRBV7-3 and TRBJ2-2, is GAGVSQTPSNKVTEKGKYVELRCDPISGHTALYWYRQSLGQGPEFLIYFQGTGAADDSGLPNDRFFAVRPEGSVSTLKIQRTERGDSAVYLCASSSSGGNTGELFFGEGSRLTVL.

V gene TRBV12-3 or TRBV12-4 combines with J gene TRBJ1-3; no clear D. V lost 6 bases and J 4 bases, leaving 4 bases between the germline ends. This CDR3 has 11 amino acids. The CDR3 DNA is TGTGCCAGCAGACAGGGAAACACCATATATTTT. Protein product: CASRQGNTIYF.

The genes are TRBV7-8 and TRBJ2-1; 13 bases agree with TRBD2. CDR3 size: 18 residues. J gave up 0 bases and V 4 bases, and 6 bases lay outside the gene matches. Per germline, CDR1 SGHVS and CDR2 FQNEAQ. For the CDR3, the DNA is TGTGCCAGCAGCTCGGGGACTAGCGGGGTCCACTCCTACAATGAGCAGTTCTTC. Its translation: CASSSGTSGVHSYNEQFF.

This clone was picked up one time. The J gene is TRBJ2-5, the V gene TRBV6-5, with a tentative D call TRBD1 (6 bases). CDR1 MNHEY and CDR2 SVGAGI come from the germline V gene. The CDR3 length is 15 residues. V lost 6 bases and J 1 base, leaving 15 bases between the germline ends. For the CDR3, the DNA is TGTGCCAGCAGCATATCCGGGACAATCCAAGAGACCCAGTACTTC. Translated: CASSISGTIQETQYF.

J is TRBJ2-5 and V is TRBV28; 11 bases line up with TRBD1. The junction had 3 bases not matched to a gene; V was cut back by 8 bases and J by 4 bases. Germline assignment: CDR1 MDHEN and CDR2 SYDVKM. The length of the CDR3 is 13 residues. The CDR3 loop is CASWGQGGETQYF. CDR3 coding DNA: TGTGCCAGCTGGGGACAGGGGGGAGAGACCCAGTACTTC.

The rearrangement links TRBV5-8 to TRBJ2-3; 8 nucleotides line up with TRBD1. In germline, CDR1 is SGHTS, CDR2 YDEGEE. The ends lost 2 bases at V and 1 base at J; junction bases unmatched: 3. This CDR3 comprises 15 residues. The CDR3: CASSFGDRRTDTQYF. The CDR3 DNA sequence: TGTGCCAGCAGCTTTGGGGACAGGCGCACAGATACGCAGTATTTT.

The rearrangement joins TRBV6-5 to TRBJ1-4, with D uncertain. The CDR3 totals 13 residues. V lost 10 bases and J 5 bases, leaving 14 bases between the germline ends. Looked up from germline, CDR1 is MNHEY and CDR2 is SVGAGI. The CDR3 DNA reads as TGTGCCACCCGGAGGCTCGGGAATGAAAAACTGTTTTTT. Encoded protein: CATRRLGNEKLFF.

V and J are TRBV27 and TRBJ1-1; TRBD1 is a possible D gene (6 bases). Trimming took off 0 bases at V and 8 bases at J, with 10 bases between the two ends. Germline V gene sequence: CDR1 MNHEY, CDR2 SMNVEV (reference sequence). This CDR3 is 13 amino acids long. CDR3 coding DNA: TGTGCCAGCAGTTTATCGGACGGGACAGAAGCTTTCTTT. It yields the protein CASSLSDGTEAFF.

The chain recombines TRBV18 with TRBJ2-1, with 11 nucleotides matching TRBD2. The germline gives CDR1 KGHSH, CDR2 LQKENI. Germline trimming cut 5 bases from V and 4 bases from J; bases unmatched to any gene: 16. This CDR3 has 19 residues. CDR3 in amino acids: CASSSNSGSLAGGYNEQFF. The CDR3 DNA reads as TGTGCCAGCTCATCCAACTCAGGGTCCCTAGCGGGGGGTTACAATGAGCAGTTCTTC.

The chain recombines TRBV7-6 with TRBJ1-1, with D perhaps matching TRBD1 (5 bases). The CDR3 covers 13 residues. Trimming removed 5 bases at V and 7 bases at J, with 14 bases between. Looked up from germline, CDR1 is SGHVS and CDR2 is FNYEAQ. The CDR3 coding sequence is TGTGCCAGCAGCCGACCCGGGGGGAGTGAAGCTTTCTTT. Its protein product is CASSRPGGSEAFF.

V usage is TRBV6-2 or TRBV6-3 and J usage is TRBJ2-7; 9 bases fit TRBD1. The CDR3 is made up of 15 amino acids. Looked up from germline, CDR1 is MNHEY and CDR2 is SVGEGT. J lost 5 bases, V lost 0 bases, and 5 bases had no gene match. The CDR3 DNA sequence: TGTGCCAGCAGTTACTCGGGACAGGGTATCAACGAGCAGTACTTC. Protein product: CASSYSGQGINEQYF.

The V gene is TRBV28, the J gene TRBJ1-2, with 7 bases identical to TRBD1. The V and J ends lost 6 bases and 4 bases, in that order; junction bases with no gene match: 8. This CDR3 contains 14 residues. Per the germline V gene, CDR1 is MDHEN and CDR2 is SYDVKM. The CDR3 DNA reads as TGTGCCAGCAGGGGGGGGACAGTTGGCTATGGCTACACCTTC. The encoded protein is CASRGGTVGYGYTF.

The chain links TRBV14 to TRBJ1-2; TRBD1 matches 8 bases. J lost 9 bases, V lost 1 base, and 7 bases had no gene match. Germline V gene data show CDR1 as SGHDN and CDR2 as FVKESK. This CDR3 is built from 14 residues. The CDR3 nucleotides read TGTGCCAGCAGCCAAGTAACAGGGGGAGATCGCTACACCTTC. This translates into CASSQVTGGDRYTF.

The rearrangement uses TRBV6-2 or TRBV6-3 and TRBJ2-3; 12 bases match TRBD1. The V gene end was trimmed by 6 bases and the J gene end by 6 bases; junction bases not matched to a gene: 10. The germline CDR1 and CDR2 sequences are MNHEY and SVGEGT. The CDR3 totals 16 residues. The CDR3 DNA is TGTGCCAGCAGCCGCCCGGGACAGGGGGCTCCCGATACGCAGTATTTT. Its protein is CASSRPGQGAPDTQYF.

J is TRBJ1-1 and V is TRBV11-1; 10 bases are shared with TRBD1. The CDR3 has 16 residues. V shed 4 bases and J 4 bases; nucleotides not matched to a gene: 9. CDR1 is SGHAT and CDR2 is FQDESV in the germline V gene (reference sequence). This CDR3 is CASSSNRQGAGTEAFF. CDR3 sequence (DNA): TGTGCCAGCAGCTCCAACCGACAGGGGGCTGGCACTGAAGCTTTCTTT. Based on the CDR3 plus reference TRBV11-1 and TRBJ1-1, the full variable domain is EAEVAQSPRYKITEKSQAVAFWCDPISGHATLYWYRQILGQGPELLVQFQDESVVDDSQLPKDRFSAERLKGVDSTLKIQPAELGDSAMYLCASSSNRQGAGTEAFFGQGTRLTVV.

This CDR3 reads CASSLDTYTEAFF. CDR3 bases: TGTGCCAGCAGTCTTGACACCTACACTGAAGCTTTCTTT. The V gene is TRBV27, the J gene TRBJ1-1, with unresolved D. Germline CDR1 is MNHEY and CDR2 is SMNVEV (reference sequence). V was trimmed by 5 bases and J by 3 bases, leaving 10 bases between them. The CDR3 is 13 residues long.